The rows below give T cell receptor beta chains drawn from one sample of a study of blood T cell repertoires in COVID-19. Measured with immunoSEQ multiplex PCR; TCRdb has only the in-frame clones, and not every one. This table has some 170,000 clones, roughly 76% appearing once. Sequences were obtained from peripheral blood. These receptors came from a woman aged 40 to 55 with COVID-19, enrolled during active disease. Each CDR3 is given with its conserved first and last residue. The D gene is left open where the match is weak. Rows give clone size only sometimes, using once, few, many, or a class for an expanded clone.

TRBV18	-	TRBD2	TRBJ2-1	TGTGCCAGCTCAGCGTTGTTAGGGACTAGCGGGGCGAGCCAGTTCTTC	CASSALLGTSGASQFF
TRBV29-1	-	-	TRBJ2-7	TGCAGCGTACTTCTAGGGGCCTACGAGCAGTACTTC	CSVLLGAYEQYF
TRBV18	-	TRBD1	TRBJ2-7	TGTGCCAGCTCCCCGACAGGGCAGTCGAGCTCCTACGAGCAGTACTTC	CASSPTGQSSSYEQYF
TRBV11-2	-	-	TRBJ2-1	TGTGCCAGCAGCTTAGGAGCCGGGGATGAGCAGTTCTTC	CASSLGAGDEQFF
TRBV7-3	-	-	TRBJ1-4	TGTGCCAGCAGCTTAAAGCCCCGCGGAAAACTGTTTTTT	CASSLKPRGKLFF
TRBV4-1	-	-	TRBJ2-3	TGCGCCAGCAGCCAAGAGGAGAACACAGATACGCAGTATTTT	CASSQEENTDTQYF
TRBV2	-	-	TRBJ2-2	TGTGCCAGCGCAGGTCCTGCCGGGACTCCTAACACCGGGGAGCTGTTTTTT	CASAGPAGTPNTGELFF
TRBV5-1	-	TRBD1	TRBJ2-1	TGCGCCAGCAGCTCGGGACAGGGTATGGGCGAGCAGTTCTTC	CASSSGQGMGEQFF
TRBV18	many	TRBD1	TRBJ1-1	TGTGCCAGCTCACGCCCGACAGGGGACACTGAAGCTTTCTTT	CASSRPTGDTEAFF
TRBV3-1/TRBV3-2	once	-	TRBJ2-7	TGTGCCAGCAGCTCCCAAGCCCAGGCCCCCTACGAGCAGTACTTC	CASSSQAQAPYEQYF
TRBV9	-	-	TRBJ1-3	TGTGCCAGCAGCGGGGGGGTAGCTGGAAACACCATATATTTT	CASSGGVAGNTIYF
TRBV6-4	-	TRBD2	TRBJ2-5	TGTGCCGGCGGGATGAGCGGGAAAGAGACCCAGTACTTC	CAGGMSGKETQYF
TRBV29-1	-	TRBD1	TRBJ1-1	TGCAGCGTTGGGACAGGGGGCACTGAAGCTTTCTTT	CSVGTGGTEAFF
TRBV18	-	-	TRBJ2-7	TGTGCCAGCTCACCATGGGACAACTACGAGCAGTACTTC	CASSPWDNYEQYF
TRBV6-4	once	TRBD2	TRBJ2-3	TGTGCCAGCAGTGCGCTAGCGGGACCCACAGATACGCAGTATTTT	CASSALAGPTDTQYF
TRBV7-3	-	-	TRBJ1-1	TGTGCCAGCAGCCCGGACCCTGGGGTGGGGGCGGGAGCTTTCTTT	CASSPDPGVGAGAFF
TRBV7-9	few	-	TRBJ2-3	TGTGCCAGCAGCTTCGTAGATACGCAGTATTTT	CASSFVDTQYF
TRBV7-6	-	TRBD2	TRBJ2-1	TGTGCCAGCAGCGGAGATCCGGCTAGCGGGAGGGTACCCTACAATGAGCAGTTCTTC	CASSGDPASGRVPYNEQFF
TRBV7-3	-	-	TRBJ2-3	TGTGCCAGCAGTCAGGGACTGAACACAGATACGCAGTATTTT	CASSQGLNTDTQYF
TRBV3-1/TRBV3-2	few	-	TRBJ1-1	TGTGCCAGCAGCCATCTGGACAGAAACACTGAAGCTTTCTTT	CASSHLDRNTEAFF
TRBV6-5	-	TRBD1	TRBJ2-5	TGTGCCAGCAGTTTTGGGACAGGGGTTGGGGAGACCCAGTACTTC	CASSFGTGVGETQYF
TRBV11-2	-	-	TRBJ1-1	TGTGCCAGCAGCCCCCGCAGGGGCGAAGGAGAAGCTTTCTTT	CASSPRRGEGEAFF
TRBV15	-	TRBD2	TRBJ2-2	TGTGCCACCAGCAAAAGCGGGAGGGGCACCGGGGAGCTGTTTTTT	CATSKSGRGTGELFF